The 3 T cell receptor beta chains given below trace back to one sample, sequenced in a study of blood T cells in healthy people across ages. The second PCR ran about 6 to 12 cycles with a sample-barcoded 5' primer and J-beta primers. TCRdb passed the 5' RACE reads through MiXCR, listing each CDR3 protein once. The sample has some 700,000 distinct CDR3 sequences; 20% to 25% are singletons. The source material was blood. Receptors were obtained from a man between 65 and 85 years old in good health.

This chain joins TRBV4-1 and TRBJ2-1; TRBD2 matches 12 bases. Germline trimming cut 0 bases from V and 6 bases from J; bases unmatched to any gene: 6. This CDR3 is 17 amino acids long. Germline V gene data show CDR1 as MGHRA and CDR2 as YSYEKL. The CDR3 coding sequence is TGCGCCAGCAGCCAAGAGCAACTAGCGGGAGGCCTCAATGAGCAGTTCTTC. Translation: CASSQEQLAGGLNEQFF.

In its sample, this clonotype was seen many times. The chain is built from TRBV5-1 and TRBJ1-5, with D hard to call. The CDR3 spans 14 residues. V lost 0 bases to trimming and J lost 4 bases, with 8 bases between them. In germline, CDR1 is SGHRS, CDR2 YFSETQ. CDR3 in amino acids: CASSLGQLNQPQHF. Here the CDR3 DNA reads TGCGCCAGCAGCTTGGGGCAGCTAAATCAGCCCCAGCATTTT. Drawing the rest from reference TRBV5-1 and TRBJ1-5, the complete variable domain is KAGVTQTPRYLIKTRGQQVTLSCSPISGHRSVSWYQQTPGQGLQFLFEYFSETQRNKGNFPGRFSGRQFSNSRSEMNVSTLELGDSALYLCASSLGQLNQPQHFGDGTRLSIL.

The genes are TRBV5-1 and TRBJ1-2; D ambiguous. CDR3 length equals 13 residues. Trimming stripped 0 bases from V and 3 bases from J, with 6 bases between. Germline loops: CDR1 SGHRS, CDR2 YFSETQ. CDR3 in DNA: TGCGCCAGCAGCTTGGATGACTACTATGGCTACACCTTC. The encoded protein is CASSLDDYYGYTF.